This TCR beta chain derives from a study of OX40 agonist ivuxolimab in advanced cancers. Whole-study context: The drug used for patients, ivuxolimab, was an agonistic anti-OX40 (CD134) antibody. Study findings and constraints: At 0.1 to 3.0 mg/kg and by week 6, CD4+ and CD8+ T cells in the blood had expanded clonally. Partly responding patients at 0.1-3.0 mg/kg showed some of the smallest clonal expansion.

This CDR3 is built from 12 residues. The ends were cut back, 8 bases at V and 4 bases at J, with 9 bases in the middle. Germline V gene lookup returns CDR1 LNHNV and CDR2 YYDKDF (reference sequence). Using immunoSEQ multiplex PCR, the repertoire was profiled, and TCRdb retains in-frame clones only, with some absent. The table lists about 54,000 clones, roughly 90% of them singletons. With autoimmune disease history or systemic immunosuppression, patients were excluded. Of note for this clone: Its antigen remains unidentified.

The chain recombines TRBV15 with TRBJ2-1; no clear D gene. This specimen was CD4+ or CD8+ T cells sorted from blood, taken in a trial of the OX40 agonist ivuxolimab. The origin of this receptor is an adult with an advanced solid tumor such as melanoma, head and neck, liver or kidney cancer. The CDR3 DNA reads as TGTGCCACCTCTCCCGGGTACAATGAGCAGTTCTTC. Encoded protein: CATSPGYNEQFF.